The entry below describes one T cell receptor beta chain. This entry comes from a study of blood T cell repertoires in COVID-19. Study background: Samples of COVID-19 (acute and convalescent) were obtained from the United States, Italy and Spain.

Germline lookup yields CDR1 SGHNT and CDR2 YYREEE (reference sequence). The V end lost 4 bases, the J end lost 4 bases, and 11 bases lay between the germline ends. The CDR3 is made up of 13 amino acids. How the authors handled the data: Amplification with reference gene primers provided the estimates of nucleated cell counts. The table came from immunoSEQ multiplex PCR; TCRdb's copy has only in-frame clones and leaves some out. V and J calls and clone size are given by that table; D and trimming were obtained from the DNA. The sample lists around 120,000 clones, around 89% seen once, with 3.5% to 4% in the top ten.

This rearrangement joins TRBV5-4 to TRBJ1-1, with D tentatively TRBD1 (6 bases). This receptor was identified in a woman aged 60-70 years with COVID-19, enrolled during active disease. Sequencing was carried out using peripheral blood. CDR3: CASSQGSATEAFF. CDR3 DNA: TGTGCCAGCAGCCAGGGGTCAGCCACTGAAGCTTTCTTT.